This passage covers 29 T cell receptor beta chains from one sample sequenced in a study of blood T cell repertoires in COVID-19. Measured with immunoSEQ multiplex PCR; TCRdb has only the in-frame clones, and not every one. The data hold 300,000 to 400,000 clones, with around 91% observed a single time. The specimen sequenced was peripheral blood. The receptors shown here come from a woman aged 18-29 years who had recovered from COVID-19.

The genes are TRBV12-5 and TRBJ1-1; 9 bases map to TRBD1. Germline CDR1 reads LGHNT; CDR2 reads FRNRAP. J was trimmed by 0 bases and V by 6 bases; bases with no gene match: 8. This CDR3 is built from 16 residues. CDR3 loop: CASGRDRESLNTEAFF. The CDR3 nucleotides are TGTGCTAGTGGGCGGGACAGGGAAAGTTTGAACACTGAAGCTTTCTTT. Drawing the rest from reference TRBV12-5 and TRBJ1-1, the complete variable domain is DARVTQTPRHKVTEMGQEVTMRCQPILGHNTVFWYRQTMMQGLELLAYFRNRAPLDDSGMPKDRFSAEMPDATLATLKIQPSEPRDSAVYFCASGRDRESLNTEAFFGQGTRLTVV.

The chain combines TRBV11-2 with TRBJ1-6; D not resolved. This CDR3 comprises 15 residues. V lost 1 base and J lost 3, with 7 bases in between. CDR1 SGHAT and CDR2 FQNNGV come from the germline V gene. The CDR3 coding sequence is TGTGCCAGCAGCTTAGCTCGGTACTATAATTCACCCCTCCACTTT. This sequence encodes CASSLARYYNSPLHF.

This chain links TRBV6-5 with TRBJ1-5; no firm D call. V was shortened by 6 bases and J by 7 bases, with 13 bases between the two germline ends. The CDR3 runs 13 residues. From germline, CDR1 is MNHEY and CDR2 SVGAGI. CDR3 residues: CASRRSRGQPQHF. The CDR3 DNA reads TGTGCCAGCAGGCGCTCCCGAGGGCAGCCCCAGCATTTT.

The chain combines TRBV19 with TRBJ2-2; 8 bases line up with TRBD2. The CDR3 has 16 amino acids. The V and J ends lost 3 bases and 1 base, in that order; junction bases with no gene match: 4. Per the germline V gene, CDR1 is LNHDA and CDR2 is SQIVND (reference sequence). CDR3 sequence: CASSILTSENTGELFF. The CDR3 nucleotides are TGTGCCAGTAGTATCCTGACTAGCGAGAACACCGGGGAGCTGTTTTTT.

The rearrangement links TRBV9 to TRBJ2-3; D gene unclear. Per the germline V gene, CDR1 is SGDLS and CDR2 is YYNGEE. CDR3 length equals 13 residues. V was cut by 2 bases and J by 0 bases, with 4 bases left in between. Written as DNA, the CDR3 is TGTGCCAGCAGCGTCACAAGCACAGATACGCAGTATTTT. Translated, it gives CASSVTSTDTQYF.

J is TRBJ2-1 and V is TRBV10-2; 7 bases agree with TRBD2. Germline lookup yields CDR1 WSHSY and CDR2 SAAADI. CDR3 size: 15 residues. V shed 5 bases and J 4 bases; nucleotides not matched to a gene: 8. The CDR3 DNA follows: TGCGCCAGCAGTCCTCAAGCGGGGCTATACAATGAGCAGTTCTTC. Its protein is CASSPQAGLYNEQFF.

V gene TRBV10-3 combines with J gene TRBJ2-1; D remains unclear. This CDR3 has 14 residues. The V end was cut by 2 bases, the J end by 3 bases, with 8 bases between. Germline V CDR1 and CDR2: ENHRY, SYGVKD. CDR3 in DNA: TGTGCCATCAGTGAGGGGCCATTCTACAATGAGCAGTTCTTC. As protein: CAISEGPFYNEQFF.

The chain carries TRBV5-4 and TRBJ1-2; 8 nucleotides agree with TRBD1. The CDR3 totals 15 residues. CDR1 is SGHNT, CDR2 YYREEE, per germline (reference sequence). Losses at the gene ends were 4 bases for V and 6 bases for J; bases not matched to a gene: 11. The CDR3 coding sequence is TGTGCCAGCAGCGACCCCCCGGACAGGGATAATGGCTACACCTTC. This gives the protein CASSDPPDRDNGYTF.

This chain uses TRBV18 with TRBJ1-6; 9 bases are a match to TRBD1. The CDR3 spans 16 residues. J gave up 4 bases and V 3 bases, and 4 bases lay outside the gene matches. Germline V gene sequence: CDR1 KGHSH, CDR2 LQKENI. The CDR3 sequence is CASSPFGTGYNSPLHF. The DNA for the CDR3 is TGTGCCAGCTCACCTTTCGGGACAGGGTATAATTCACCCCTCCACTTT.

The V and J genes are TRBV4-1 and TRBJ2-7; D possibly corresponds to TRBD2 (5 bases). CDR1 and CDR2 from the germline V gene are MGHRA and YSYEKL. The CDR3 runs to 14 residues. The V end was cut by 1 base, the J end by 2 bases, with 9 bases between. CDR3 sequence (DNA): TGCGCCAGCAGCCAAGGTCAAGCGGCCTACGAGCAGTACGTC. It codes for CASSQGQAAYEQYV.

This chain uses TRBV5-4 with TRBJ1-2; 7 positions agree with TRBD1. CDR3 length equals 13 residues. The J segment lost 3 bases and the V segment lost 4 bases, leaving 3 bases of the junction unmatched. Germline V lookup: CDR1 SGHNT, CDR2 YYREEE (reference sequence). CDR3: CASSNQGDYGYTF. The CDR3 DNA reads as TGTGCCAGCAGCAACCAGGGGGACTATGGCTACACCTTC.

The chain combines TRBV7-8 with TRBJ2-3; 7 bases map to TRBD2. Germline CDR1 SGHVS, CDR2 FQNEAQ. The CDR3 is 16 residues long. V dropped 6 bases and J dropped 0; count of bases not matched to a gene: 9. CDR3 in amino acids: CASSRRAGSSTDTQYF. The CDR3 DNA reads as TGTGCCAGCAGTCGACGAGCGGGGTCGAGCACAGATACGCAGTATTTT.

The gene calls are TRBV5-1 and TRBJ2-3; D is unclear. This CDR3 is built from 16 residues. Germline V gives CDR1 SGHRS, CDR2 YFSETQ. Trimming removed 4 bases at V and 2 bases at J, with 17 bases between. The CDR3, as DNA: TGCGCCAGCAGCCACGTTGCCAGAGGAGTCACAGATACGCAGTATTTT. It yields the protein CASSHVARGVTDTQYF.

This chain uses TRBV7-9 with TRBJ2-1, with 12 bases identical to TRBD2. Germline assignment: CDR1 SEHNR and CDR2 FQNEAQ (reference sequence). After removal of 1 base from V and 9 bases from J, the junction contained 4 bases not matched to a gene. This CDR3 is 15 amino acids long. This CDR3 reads CASSLGRLAGVEQFF. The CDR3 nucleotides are TGTGCCAGCAGCTTAGGGCGACTAGCGGGAGTTGAGCAGTTCTTC. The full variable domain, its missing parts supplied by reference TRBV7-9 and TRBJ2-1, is DTGVSQNPRHKITKRGQNVTFRCDPISEHNRLYWYRQTLGQGPEFLTYFQNEAQLEKSRLLSDRFSAERPKGSFSTLEIQRTEQGDSAMYLCASSLGRLAGVEQFFGPGTRLTVL.

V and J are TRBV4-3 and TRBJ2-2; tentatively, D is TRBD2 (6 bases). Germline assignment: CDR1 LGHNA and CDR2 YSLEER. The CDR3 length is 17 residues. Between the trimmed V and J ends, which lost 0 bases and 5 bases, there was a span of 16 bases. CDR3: CASSQEIPGRITGELFF. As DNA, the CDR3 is TGCGCCAGCAGCCAAGAAATTCCCGGGAGAATAACCGGGGAGCTGTTTTTT.

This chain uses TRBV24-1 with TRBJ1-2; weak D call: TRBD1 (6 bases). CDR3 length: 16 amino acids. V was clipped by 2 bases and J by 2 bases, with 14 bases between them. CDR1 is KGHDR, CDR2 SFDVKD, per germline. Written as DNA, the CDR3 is TGTGCCACCAGTGATTCCCGGGGGGGGGCGAACTATGGCTACACCTTC. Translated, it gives CATSDSRGGANYGYTF.

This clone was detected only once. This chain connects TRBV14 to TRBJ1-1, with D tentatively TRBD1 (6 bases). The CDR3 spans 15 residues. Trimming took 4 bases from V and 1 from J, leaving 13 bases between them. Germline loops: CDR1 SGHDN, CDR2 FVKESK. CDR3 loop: CASSPRWGPNTEAFF. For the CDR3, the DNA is TGTGCCAGCAGCCCCCGGTGGGGGCCGAACACTGAAGCTTTCTTT.

As DNA, the CDR3 is TGTGCCAGCAGCCCCGGGACTAGCGGGGTCAATGAGCAGTTCTTC. It specifies CASSPGTSGVNEQFF. The chain recombines TRBV3-1 (or the pseudogene TRBV3-2) with TRBJ2-1, with TRBD2 identical over 13 bases. CDR1 is LGHDT and CDR2 is YNNKEL in the germline V gene (reference sequence). The CDR3 covers 15 residues. With V trimmed by 4 bases and J by 6 bases, 3 bases remained unmatched.

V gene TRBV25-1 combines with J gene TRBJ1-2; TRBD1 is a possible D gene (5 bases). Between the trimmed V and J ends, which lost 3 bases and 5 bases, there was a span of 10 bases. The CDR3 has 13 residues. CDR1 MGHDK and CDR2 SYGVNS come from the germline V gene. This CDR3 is CASSDTGGYGYTF. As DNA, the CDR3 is TGTGCCAGCAGTGATACCGGGGGTTATGGCTACACCTTC.

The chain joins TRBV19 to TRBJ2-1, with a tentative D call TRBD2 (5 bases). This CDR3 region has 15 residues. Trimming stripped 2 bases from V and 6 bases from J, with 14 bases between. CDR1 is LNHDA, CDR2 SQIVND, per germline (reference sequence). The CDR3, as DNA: TGTGCCAGTAGTATAATCGGGGTAGCGAGCAATGAGCAGTTCTTC. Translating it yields CASSIIGVASNEQFF.

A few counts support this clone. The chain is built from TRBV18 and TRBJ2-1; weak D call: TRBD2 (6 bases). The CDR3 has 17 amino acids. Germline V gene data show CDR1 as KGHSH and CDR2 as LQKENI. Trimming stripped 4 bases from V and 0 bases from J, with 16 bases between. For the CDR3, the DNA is TGTGCCAGCTCACAAACGGGAGACAGTAGCTCCTACAATGAGCAGTTCTTC. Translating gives CASSQTGDSSSYNEQFF.

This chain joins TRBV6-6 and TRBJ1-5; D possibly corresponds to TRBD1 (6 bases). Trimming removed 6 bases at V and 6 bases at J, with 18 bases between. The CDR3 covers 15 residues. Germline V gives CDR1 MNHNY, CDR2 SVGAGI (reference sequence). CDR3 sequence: CASRGTGIRSQPQHF. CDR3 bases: TGTGCCAGCAGAGGAACAGGGATTCGAAGTCAGCCCCAGCATTTT.

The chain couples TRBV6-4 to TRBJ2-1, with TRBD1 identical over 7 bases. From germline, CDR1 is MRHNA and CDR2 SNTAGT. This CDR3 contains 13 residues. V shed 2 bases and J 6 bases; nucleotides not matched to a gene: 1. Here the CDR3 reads CASSDRDSNEQFF. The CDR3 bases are TGTGCCAGCAGTGACCGGGACAGCAATGAGCAGTTCTTC.

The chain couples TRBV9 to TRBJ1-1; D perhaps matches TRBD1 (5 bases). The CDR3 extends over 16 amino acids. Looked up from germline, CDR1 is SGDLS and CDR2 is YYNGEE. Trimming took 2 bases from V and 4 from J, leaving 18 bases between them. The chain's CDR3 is CASSVVDKGLGTEAFF. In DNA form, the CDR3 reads TGTGCCAGCAGCGTGGTGGACAAGGGGTTGGGCACTGAAGCTTTCTTT.

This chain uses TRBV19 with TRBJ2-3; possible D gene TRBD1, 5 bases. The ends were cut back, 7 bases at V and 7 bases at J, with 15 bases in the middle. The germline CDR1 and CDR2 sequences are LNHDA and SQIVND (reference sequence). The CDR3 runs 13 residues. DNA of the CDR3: TGTGCCAGTAAAATACAGGATTCGAATACGCAGTATTTT. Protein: CASKIQDSNTQYF.

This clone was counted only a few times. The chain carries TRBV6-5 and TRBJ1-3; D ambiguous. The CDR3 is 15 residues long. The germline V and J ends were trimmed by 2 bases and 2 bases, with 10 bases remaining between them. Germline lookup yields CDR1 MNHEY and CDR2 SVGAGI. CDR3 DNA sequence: TGTGCCAGCAGTTACAACACCTTTACTGGAAACACCATATATTTT. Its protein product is CASSYNTFTGNTIYF.

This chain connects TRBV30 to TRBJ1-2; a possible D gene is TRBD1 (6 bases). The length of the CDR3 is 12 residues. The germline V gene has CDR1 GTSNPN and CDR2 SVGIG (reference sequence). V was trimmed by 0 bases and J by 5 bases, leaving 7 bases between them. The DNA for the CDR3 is TGTGCCTGGAGTGTAACAGGGTATGGCTACACCTTC. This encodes CAWSVTGYGYTF.

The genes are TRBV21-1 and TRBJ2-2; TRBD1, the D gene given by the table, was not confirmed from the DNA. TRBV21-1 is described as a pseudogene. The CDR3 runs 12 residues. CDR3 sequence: CASSTNTGELFF. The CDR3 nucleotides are TGTGCCAGCAGCACAAACACCGGGGAGCTGTTTTTT.

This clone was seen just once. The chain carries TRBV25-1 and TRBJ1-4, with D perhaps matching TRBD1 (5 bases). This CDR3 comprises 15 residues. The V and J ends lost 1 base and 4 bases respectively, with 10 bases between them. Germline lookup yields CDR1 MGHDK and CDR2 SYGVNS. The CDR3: CASSELGGDNEKLFF. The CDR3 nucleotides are TGTGCCAGCAGTGAATTGGGGGGAGATAATGAAAAACTGTTTTTT.